This passage covers 11 T cell receptor beta chains from one sample sequenced in a study of shared clonotypes between healthy human individuals. TCRdb's table, derived via immunoSEQ multiplex PCR, lists solely in-frame clones and lacks some. The sample holds about 680,000 clones, about 90% seen once. CD8 cells regarded as naive lacked CD45RO, were positively chosen for CCR7, and omitted terminally differentiated effector memory CD45RA+ cells. Source material: naive CD8+ T cells sorted from blood. These receptors originate from a young man in good health.

The CDR3: CSVEDEGGTGGSYEQYF. In nucleotides, the CDR3 is TGCAGCGTTGAAGATGAGGGAGGCACAGGCGGTTCCTACGAGCAGTACTTC. The rearrangement links TRBV29-1 to TRBJ2-7; TRBD2 might be the D (6 bases). Trimming removed 0 bases at V and 1 base at J, with 19 bases between. Germline assignment: CDR1 SQVTM and CDR2 ANQGSEA. The CDR3 runs to 17 residues.

V is TRBV5-1 and J is TRBJ1-1; D may be TRBD1 (6 bases). The CDR3 sequence is 12 residues long. Trimming stripped 4 bases from V and 6 bases from J, with 10 bases between. The V gene's germline CDR1 is SGHRS and CDR2 YFSETQ. Here the CDR3 reads CASSLGQSEAFF. The CDR3 nucleotides are TGCGCCAGCAGCCTTGGACAGTCTGAAGCTTTCTTT.

V usage is TRBV7-2 and J usage is TRBJ2-5; D might be TRBD1 (6 bases). V dropped 3 bases and J dropped 7 bases, with 15 bases sitting between them. The V gene's germline CDR1 is SGHTA and CDR2 FQGNSA. The CDR3 has 14 amino acids. The CDR3 here is CASSFKTGVGTQYF. Written as DNA, the CDR3 is TGTGCCAGCAGCTTTAAGACAGGCGTTGGGACCCAGTACTTC.

The chain is built from TRBV29-1 and TRBJ2-1; D ambiguous. This CDR3 has 13 residues. The germline CDR1 and CDR2 sequences are SQVTM and ANQGSEA. V lost 2 bases, J lost 7 bases, and 12 bases lay in between. CDR3 in amino acids: CSVESPNWNEQFF. As DNA, the CDR3 is TGCAGCGTTGAAAGCCCCAACTGGAATGAGCAGTTCTTC.

This clone showed up just once. The gene calls are TRBV27 and TRBJ2-1, with D perhaps matching TRBD2 (6 bases). V was trimmed by 4 bases and J by 0 bases, leaving 16 bases between them. This CDR3 is 17 amino acids long. Germline V gives CDR1 MNHEY, CDR2 SMNVEV (reference sequence). The CDR3 sequence: CASSSPSGSSSYNEQFF. For the CDR3, the DNA is TGTGCCAGCAGTTCCCCAAGCGGGTCAAGCTCCTACAATGAGCAGTTCTTC.

This clone was counted ten times or more. This CDR3 is also generated by other DNA sequences in the sample. This chain connects TRBV11-2 to TRBJ2-6, with 7 positions matching TRBD2. The V gene's germline CDR1 is SGHAT and CDR2 FQNNGV. CDR3 size: 15 residues. The trim removed 0 bases at V and 7 bases at J, leaving 3 bases unmatched. The CDR3 DNA follows: TGTGCCAGCAGCTTAGATTGGGGGGGAGCCAACGTCCTGACTTTC. As protein: CASSLDWGGANVLTF. The full variable domain, with the rest looked up from reference TRBV11-2 and TRBJ2-6, is EAGVAQSPRYKIIEKRQSVAFWCNPISGHATLYWYQQILGQGPKLLIQFQNNGVVDDSQLPKDRFSAERLKGVDSTLKIQPAKLEDSAVYLCASSLDWGGANVLTFGAGSRLTVL.

V is TRBV6-5 and J is TRBJ2-7; tentatively, D is TRBD1 (6 bases). The V end lost 0 bases, the J end lost 3 bases, and 9 bases lay between the germline ends. Germline loops: CDR1 MNHEY, CDR2 SVGAGI. The CDR3 has 14 residues. The CDR3 loop is CASSYSVTGYEQYF. In DNA, the CDR3 is TGTGCCAGCAGTTACTCTGTGACAGGCTACGAGCAGTACTTC.

The CDR3 here is CASSSDPTGITYEQYF. Here the CDR3 DNA reads TGTGCCAGCAGCTCTGACCCAACCGGGATTACCTACGAGCAGTACTTC. The chain couples TRBV5-5 to TRBJ2-7; TRBD2 is a possible D gene (5 bases). Trimming removed 3 bases at V and 2 bases at J, with 18 bases between. CDR3 size: 16 residues. The germline V gene has CDR1 SGHKS and CDR2 YYEKEE (reference sequence).

The V call is TRBV11-2, the J call TRBJ2-1; 8 positions agree with TRBD1. CDR1 is SGHAT, CDR2 FQNNGV, per germline. The CDR3 covers 15 residues. The V segment lost 1 base and the J segment 7 bases; nucleotides outside the gene matches: 6. Here the CDR3 DNA reads TGTGCCAGCAGCTTAGTGGCAGGGGGCCCTAATGAGCAGTTCTTC. It encodes CASSLVAGGPNEQFF. The whole variable domain, remainder taken from reference TRBV11-2 and TRBJ2-1, is EAGVAQSPRYKIIEKRQSVAFWCNPISGHATLYWYQQILGQGPKLLIQFQNNGVVDDSQLPKDRFSAERLKGVDSTLKIQPAKLEDSAVYLCASSLVAGGPNEQFFGPGTRLTVL.

Only one count was recorded for this clone. The rearrangement links TRBV7-9 to TRBJ2-1; D not resolved. CDR1 and CDR2 (germline): SEHNR, FQNEAQ (reference sequence). There are 11 residues in the CDR3. The ends were cut back, 2 bases at V and 10 bases at J, with 6 bases in the middle. CDR3 DNA sequence: TGTGCCAGCAGCTTAACCAGGGAGCAGTTCTTC. Translation: CASSLTREQFF. Variable domain in full (rest from reference TRBV7-9 and TRBJ2-1): DTGVSQNPRHKITKRGQNVTFRCDPISEHNRLYWYRQTLGQGPEFLTYFQNEAQLEKSRLLSDRFSAERPKGSFSTLEIQRTEQGDSAMYLCASSLTREQFFGPGTRLTVL.

The chain combines TRBV2 with TRBJ2-1; unclear D gene. Germline V lookup: CDR1 SNHLY, CDR2 FYNNEI. This CDR3 region has 12 residues. V lost 0 bases, J lost 5 bases, and 2 bases lay in between. The CDR3 loop reads CASSEADNEQFF. The CDR3, as DNA: TGTGCCAGCAGTGAAGCAGACAATGAGCAGTTCTTC.